This T cell receptor (beta chain) was found in a study of T cell repertoires in cytomegalovirus infection (dated by TCRdb to the late 2010s). Some background on the complete study: The peptide stimulations were aimed at well-studied HLA-B-restricted epitopes as well as recently identified HLA-C-restricted CMV epitopes, whose presentation resists viral immunomodulation. Because public TCR beta signatures pointed to carriage of CMV infection together with the matching HLA type, the HLA type of each donor mattered for the analysis. Summary of the overall study and its limitations: In both this cohort and an independent roughly 400-donor cohort, the cumulative frequency of public TCR beta family members distinguished carriers of CMV infection plus the relevant HLA type. The ex vivo response was dominated by HLA-C-restricted CMV-specific TCR beta clonotypes, which also provided the single most frequent clonotype in two of eight donors.

The CDR3 goes from the cysteine to the phenylalanine over 16 residues. The retained sequence is limited to the CDR3, 48 bases, with the frame set at the first base. Via the germline V gene, CDR1 is SGHTA and CDR2 FQGNSA. At the junction V is shortened by 4 bases and J by 4 bases; bases outside the gene matches: 8. This clonotype was observed at least ten times. The clone's antigen remains unknown. One base away there is no much larger clone; base qualities are not given. In light of the paper, this sample's treatment or condition label describes: in vitro stimulation with specific CMV peptide epitopes to enrich CMV-specific T cells. The data were produced on an Illumina HiSeq 1500. The raw public data were reprocessed by TCRdb itself: fastp quality trimming at Q25, MiXCR clonotype calling, in-frame beta chains only. Rows with a matching CDR3 protein are joined into one entry that keeps the most common DNA and genes. This sample comprises some 940,000 distinct CDR3 sequences, approximately 32% of them detected only once. Jointly, the top ten make up around an eighth of the sample.

Recombination joined TRBV7-2 with TRBJ2-3, and 10 bases in between align with TRBD2. This clonotype originated in a human donor in good health (CMV status not recorded). Some clones in this sample may be carry-over from other donors' samples. Specimen: cultured CD8+ T cells from PBMCs, collected from culture after CMV antigen stimulation. The DNA sequence reads TGTGCCAGCAGCTGGCCGACTAGCGGGCCGGCAGATACGCAGTATTTT. It encodes CASSWPTSGPADTQYF. The CDR3, completed at both ends by the reference TRBV7-2 and TRBJ2-3 genes, gives the full variable domain GAGVSQSPSNKVTEKGKDVELRCDPISGHTALYWYRQSLGQGLEFLIYFQGNSAPDKSGLPSDRFSAERTGGSVSTLTIQRTQQEDSAVYLCASSWPTSGPADTQYFGPGTRLTVL.